Presented here are 17 T cell receptor beta chains from one specimen sequenced in a study of cytomegalovirus exposure and HLA in healthy donors. Sequenced by immunoSEQ multiplex PCR; TCRdb stores in-frame clones only, minus some. The sample yields some 90,000 clones, 96% seen once. The source material was PBMCs. These receptors came from a man between 18 and 29 years old in good health and CMV-seronegative.

This rearrangement joins TRBV18 to TRBJ2-2, with 7 bases matching TRBD1. V lost 6 bases to trimming and J lost 2 bases; unmatched junction nucleotides: 6. CDR1 and CDR2 from the germline V gene are KGHSH and LQKENI. This CDR3 has 15 residues. The CDR3 protein is CASSHGQENTGELFF. The CDR3 DNA reads as TGTGCCAGCTCCCACGGACAGGAAAACACCGGGGAGCTGTTTTTT.

Of note for this clone: Other DNA sequences in this sample translate to the same CDR3. The CDR3 loop reads CASSLGQNTEAFF. DNA of the CDR3: TGTGCCAGCAGCCTGGGACAGAACACTGAAGCTTTCTTT. V usage is TRBV11-3 and J usage is TRBJ1-1; a possible D gene is TRBD1 (6 bases). Germline lookup yields CDR1 SGHNT and CDR2 YENEEA. This CDR3 region has 13 residues. The germline V and J ends were trimmed by 5 bases and 1 base, with 8 bases remaining between them.

The CDR3 DNA reads TGTGCCAGCTCACCCGGGACTTCCCTCCACTCCTACAATGAGCAGTTCTTC. This gives the protein CASSPGTSLHSYNEQFF. The chain carries TRBV18 and TRBJ2-1, with a possible D match to TRBD2 (6 bases). The CDR3 has 17 amino acids. Germline V gene lookup returns CDR1 KGHSH and CDR2 LQKENI. Trimming stripped 3 bases from V and 0 bases from J, with 15 bases between. Full variable domain (outside the CDR3, taken from reference TRBV18 and TRBJ2-1): NAGVMQNPRHLVRRRGQEARLRCSPMKGHSHVYWYRQLPEEGLKFMVYLQKENIIDESGMPKERFSAEFPKEGPSILRIQQVVRGDSAAYFCASSPGTSLHSYNEQFFGPGTRLTVL.

This chain uses TRBV19 with TRBJ1-4; TRBD1 aligns across 7 bases. Germline-derived CDR1 and CDR2 are LNHDA and SQIVND (reference sequence). The J segment lost 4 bases and the V segment lost 7 bases, leaving 3 bases of the junction unmatched. CDR3 length: 13 amino acids. For the CDR3, the DNA is TGTGCCAGTATGGGACAGCTTAATGAAAAACTGTTTTTT. Its protein is CASMGQLNEKLFF.

The chain combines TRBV30 with TRBJ2-1; 9 bases line up with TRBD2. This CDR3 has 14 residues. The V and J ends lost 3 bases and 6 bases, in that order; junction bases with no gene match: 6. Germline CDR1 and CDR2: GTSNPN and SVGIG (reference sequence). The CDR3 loop reads CAWRASGKGNEQFF. CDR3 DNA: TGTGCCTGGAGAGCTAGCGGGAAGGGCAATGAGCAGTTCTTC.

The count of this clone is one. V gene TRBV27 combines with J gene TRBJ1-4, with a weak D call TRBD1 (5 bases). The CDR3 is 16 amino acids. The V end lost 4 bases, the J end lost 7 bases, and 19 bases lay between the germline ends. Germline-derived CDR1 and CDR2 are MNHEY and SMNVEV (reference sequence). In nucleotides, the CDR3 is TGTGCCAGCAGTTCCCGATACGGGCAGGGAGGTGAAAAACTGTTTTTT. Protein sequence: CASSSRYGQGGEKLFF.

The chain carries TRBV7-9 and TRBJ2-7; 10 bases agree with TRBD1. This CDR3 has 13 residues. Trimming at V came to 5 bases and at J to 4 bases, leaving 2 bases not matched to a gene. From germline, CDR1 is SEHNR and CDR2 FQNEAQ (reference sequence). Here the CDR3 DNA reads TGTGCCAGCAGCCGGGACAGGGGTTACGAGCAGTACTTC. Protein product: CASSRDRGYEQYF.

The V and J genes are TRBV2 and TRBJ1-3, with 9 bases matching TRBD1. CDR1 is SNHLY, CDR2 FYNNEI, per germline. This CDR3 spans 16 amino acids. Germline trimming cut 6 bases from V and 0 bases from J; bases unmatched to any gene: 6. This CDR3 is CASRPGQGSSGNTIYF. The DNA for the CDR3 is TGTGCCAGCAGACCAGGACAGGGGTCCTCTGGAAACACCATATATTTT.

The chain recombines TRBV6-5 with TRBJ2-2; the D is unclear. Trimming removed 2 bases from V and 2 bases from J, with 12 bases in between. The V gene's germline CDR1 is MNHEY and CDR2 SVGAGI. The CDR3 covers 16 residues. The CDR3 DNA sequence: TGTGCCAGCAGTTACAGAGACAAGATAAACACCGGGGAGCTGTTTTTT. Its protein is CASSYRDKINTGELFF.

J is TRBJ2-1 and V is TRBV7-6, with 8 bases aligning to TRBD2. V lost 5 bases to trimming and J lost 7 bases; unmatched junction nucleotides: 4. The germline CDR1 and CDR2 sequences are SGHVS and FNYEAQ. This CDR3 contains 13 residues. Here the CDR3 reads CASSASGWNEQFF. The CDR3 DNA reads TGTGCCAGCAGCGCTAGCGGGTGGAATGAGCAGTTCTTC.

This clone was found once. V and J are TRBV7-2 and TRBJ2-3; 9 bases fit TRBD2. V was clipped by 4 bases and J by 4 bases; unmatched bases: 6. CDR1 and CDR2 from the germline V gene are SGHTA and FQGNSA. The CDR3 is 15 residues long. The CDR3 nucleotides are TGTGCCAGCAGCTATGGGGCGGGAGGGGCAGATACGCAGTATTTT. This codes for CASSYGAGGADTQYF.

This clone has just one count. V gene TRBV5-1 combines with J gene TRBJ1-3; 7 nucleotides agree with TRBD1. The CDR3 is 16 amino acids. Germline CDR1 and CDR2: SGHRS and YFSETQ. V lost 4 bases, J lost 0 bases, and 7 bases stayed unmatched. CDR3: CASSPTGDPSGNTIYF. The CDR3 DNA sequence: TGCGCCAGCAGCCCCACAGGGGACCCCTCTGGAAACACCATATATTTT.

V usage is TRBV27 and J usage is TRBJ1-5; 8 nucleotides match TRBD1. This CDR3 is 15 amino acids long. Germline V gives CDR1 MNHEY, CDR2 SMNVEV (reference sequence). Unmatched junction bases numbered 7, after V lost 6 bases and J lost 3 bases. The CDR3 loop reads CASRHQGADNQPQHF. The DNA for the CDR3 is TGTGCCAGCAGACACCAGGGGGCTGACAATCAGCCCCAGCATTTT.

The V gene is TRBV4-3, the J gene TRBJ2-3; 14 nucleotides align to TRBD2. Looked up from germline, CDR1 is LGHNA and CDR2 is YSLEER. The CDR3 runs to 16 residues. V trimming: 2 bases; J trimming: 3 bases; junction bases outside the gene matches: 1. CDR3 sequence: CASSQWTSGRTDTQYF. The CDR3 nucleotides read TGCGCCAGCAGCCAATGGACTAGCGGGAGGACAGATACGCAGTATTTT.

This rearrangement joins TRBV13 to TRBJ1-4; TRBD1 aligns across 8 bases. V lost 4 bases to trimming and J lost 2 bases; unmatched junction nucleotides: 3. Germline CDR1 is PRHDT and CDR2 is FYEKMQ (reference sequence). The CDR3 sequence is 15 residues long. In DNA form, the CDR3 reads TGTGCCAGCAGCTCCTACAGGGGGACTAATGAAAAACTGTTTTTT. It specifies CASSSYRGTNEKLFF.

CDR3 in amino acids: CASSEPPGTGSYEQYF. Written as DNA, the CDR3 is TGTGCCAGCAGCGAACCGCCCGGGACAGGGTCCTACGAGCAGTACTTC. This chain joins TRBV11-3 and TRBJ2-7, with 9 bases aligning to TRBD1. The CDR3 loop spans 16 amino acids. V gave up 5 bases and J gave up 1 base; unmatched junction bases: 9. CDR1 is SGHNT and CDR2 is YENEEA in the germline V gene.

This chain connects TRBV9 to TRBJ2-7; 9 bases are a match to TRBD2. Germline loops: CDR1 SGDLS, CDR2 YYNGEE. The trim removed 4 bases at V and 4 bases at J, leaving 12 bases unmatched. CDR3 length: 16 amino acids. The CDR3 spells CASSPGGSSGSYEQYF. CDR3 sequence (DNA): TGTGCCAGCAGCCCCGGAGGGAGTAGCGGGAGTTACGAGCAGTACTTC.